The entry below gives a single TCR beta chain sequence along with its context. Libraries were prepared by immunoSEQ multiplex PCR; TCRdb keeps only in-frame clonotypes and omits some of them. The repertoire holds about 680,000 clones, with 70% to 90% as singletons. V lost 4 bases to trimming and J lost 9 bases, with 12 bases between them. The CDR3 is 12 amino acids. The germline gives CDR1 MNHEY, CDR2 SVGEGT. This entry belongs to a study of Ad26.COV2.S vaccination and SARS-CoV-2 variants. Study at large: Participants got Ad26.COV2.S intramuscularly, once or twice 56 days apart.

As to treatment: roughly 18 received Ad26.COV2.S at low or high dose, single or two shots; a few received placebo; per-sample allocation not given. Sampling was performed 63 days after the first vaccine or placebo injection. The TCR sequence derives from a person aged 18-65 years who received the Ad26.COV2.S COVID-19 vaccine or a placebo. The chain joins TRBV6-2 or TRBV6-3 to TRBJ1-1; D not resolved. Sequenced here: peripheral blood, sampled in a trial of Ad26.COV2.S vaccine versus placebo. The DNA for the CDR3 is TGTGCCAGCAGTTTGCCAGGATTAAAAGCTTTCTTT. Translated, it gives CASSLPGLKAFF.